The entry below gives a single T cell receptor (beta chain) sequence along with its context. This entry belongs to a study of blood T cell repertoires in COVID-19. Study-level background: Sources were T cells, B-cell-depleted T cells, or PBMCs; the material itself was cDNA or gDNA.

The CDR3 runs to 18 residues. V shed 4 bases, J shed 2 bases, and the junction held 16 bases outside the gene matches. Germline-derived CDR1 and CDR2 are SGDLS and YYNGEE. The method was immunoSEQ multiplex PCR; TCRdb's version includes in-frame clones alone and lacks a portion of them. The sample shows approximately 300,000 clones, 90% of them seen only once. Material: peripheral blood. The TCR sequence derives from a woman in her 40s with COVID-19, enrolled during active disease. V is TRBV9 and J is TRBJ2-5; TRBD1 aligns across 8 bases. The CDR3 loop is CASSRRDAGQVFQETQYF. Written as DNA, the CDR3 is TGTGCCAGCAGCCGCCGGGATGCGGGACAGGTGTTTCAAGAGACCCAGTACTTC.